This note documents a single T cell receptor (beta chain) sequence. Its specific antigen is unknown. One base away there is no much larger clone; base qualities are not given. Receptor libraries were prepared by the immunoSEQ multiplex PCR assay. Concerning the study's data processing: A statistical classification framework was built for diagnosing cytomegalovirus status from the catalog of TCR beta chain sequences. Here the immuneACCESS table is served through TCRdb, limited to in-frame sequences with V and J called. Missing clones are a known gap in these copies; in checked studies unresolved V genes cover under half, and the rest lacks a known reason. The D gene and trimming were derived from the DNA, and the V and J assignments and clone size from that table. In all, the sample holds around 190,000 clones, and approximately 85% of those were seen once. The top ten clones comprise roughly 1.5% of the sample.

Trimming costs V 5 bases and J 1 base, and their ends lie 12 bases apart. Taken from the germline V gene, the CDR1 and CDR2 loops are MNHEY and SVGAGI. The CDR3 measures 14 amino acids from cysteine to phenylalanine. The sequence is cut down to CDR3 DNA, 42 bases in frame from base 1. This sample was taken from a study of cytomegalovirus exposure and HLA in healthy donors (dated by TCRdb to the late 2010s). For the wider study: A later analysis indicated that the 90 to 150 validation repertoires were generated on the platform also employed for the approximately 700 repertoires of the first cohort. The study was designed to test whether signatures of past pathogen exposure could be identified by cataloging public T cell receptors. Along with the roughly 670-subject first cohort, a separate validation cohort of roughly 110 different subjects was used. The study combined high-throughput TCR immunosequencing, statistical association of individual TCRs with disease status, and machine learning to predict cytomegalovirus infection status. On the study overall, not on this receptor specifically: The study listed 164 TCR beta chains as associated with cytomegalovirus. A later analysis found that TCRs clustered in the first cohort also tended to co-occur in the approximately 120 validation repertoires, with 90% to 95% of cluster scores above 0. A later analysis had no HLA typing for the validation cohort, so co-occurrence there was scored across all 130 or so repertoires. Most TCR sequences were observed very rarely across donors, whereas some public TCRs were present in many individuals. According to the authors, the approach could potentially be generalized to other disease states and immunological phenotypes. In both the original and validation cohorts, the classifier was reported to diagnose cytomegalovirus status with high specificity and sensitivity. A few of the identified cytomegalovirus-associated TCR beta chains were confirmed in vitro to be specific for cytomegalovirus antigens.

The donors belonged to the validation cohort of approximately 130 subjects, which was separate from the roughly 680-subject first cohort. Recombination joined TRBV6-5 with TRBJ2-7; the D gene identity is not certain. The sequence was obtained from a woman younger than 35 in good health and CMV-seronegative. Sequenced sample: PBMCs. The base sequence is TGTGCCAGCAGTCTATCGGAAGCGTCCTACGAGCAGTACTTC. This yields the protein CASSLSEASYEQYF.